This T cell receptor (beta chain) was captured by sequencing in a study of cytomegalovirus exposure and HLA in healthy donors. About this clone: The junction departs from germline at one end; a sequencing error may be responsible. Other DNA variants within this sample encode the same CDR3.

PCR involved 60 Vbeta and 13 Jbeta primers. The method was immunoSEQ multiplex PCR; TCRdb's version includes in-frame clones alone and lacks a portion of them. The repertoire holds about 160,000 clones, with roughly 80% as singletons. The CDR3 consists of 15 residues. Germline V gives CDR1 SGHRS, CDR2 YFSETQ. The chain couples TRBV5-1 to TRBJ1-2, with TRBD1 as a possible D gene (6 bases). This clonotype was sampled from a woman in her thirties in good health and CMV-seropositive. Sequencing input: PBMCs. CDR3 residues: CASSLAQGRDYGYTF. CDR3 nucleotide sequence: TGCGCCAGCAGCTTGGCTCAGGGGAGAGACTATGGTTACACCTTC.